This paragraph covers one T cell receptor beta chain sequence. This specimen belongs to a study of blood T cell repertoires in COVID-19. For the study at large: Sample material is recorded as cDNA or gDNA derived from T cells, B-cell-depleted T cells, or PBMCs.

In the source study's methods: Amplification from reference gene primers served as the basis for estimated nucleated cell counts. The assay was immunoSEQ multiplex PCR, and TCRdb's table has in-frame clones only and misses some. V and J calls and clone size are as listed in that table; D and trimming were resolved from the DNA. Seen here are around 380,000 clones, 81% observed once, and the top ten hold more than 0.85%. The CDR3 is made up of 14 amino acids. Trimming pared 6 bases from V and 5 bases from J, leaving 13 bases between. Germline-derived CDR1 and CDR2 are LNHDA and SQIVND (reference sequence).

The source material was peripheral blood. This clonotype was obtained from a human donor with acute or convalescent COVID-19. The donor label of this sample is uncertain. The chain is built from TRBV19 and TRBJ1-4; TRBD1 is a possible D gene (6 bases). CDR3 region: CASSDRRGNEKLFF. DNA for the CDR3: TGTGCCAGTAGCGACAGGCGGGGGAATGAAAAACTGTTTTTT.